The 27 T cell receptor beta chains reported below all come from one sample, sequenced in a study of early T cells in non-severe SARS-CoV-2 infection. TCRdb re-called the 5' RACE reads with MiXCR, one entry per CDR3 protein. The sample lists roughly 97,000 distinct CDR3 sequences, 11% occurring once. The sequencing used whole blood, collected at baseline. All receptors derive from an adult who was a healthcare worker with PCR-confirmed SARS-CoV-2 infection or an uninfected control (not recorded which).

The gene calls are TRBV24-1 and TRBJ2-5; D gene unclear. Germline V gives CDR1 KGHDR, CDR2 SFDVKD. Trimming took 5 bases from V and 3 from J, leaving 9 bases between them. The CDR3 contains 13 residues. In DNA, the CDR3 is TGTGCCACCAGTGTTGCTTTTGAAGAGACCCAGTACTTC. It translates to CATSVAFEETQYF.

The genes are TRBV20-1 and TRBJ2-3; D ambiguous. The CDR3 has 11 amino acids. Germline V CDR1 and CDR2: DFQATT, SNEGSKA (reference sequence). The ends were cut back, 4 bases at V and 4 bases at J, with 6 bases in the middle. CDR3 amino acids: CSATVSDTQYF. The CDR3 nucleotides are TGCAGTGCTACAGTGTCAGATACGCAGTATTTT.

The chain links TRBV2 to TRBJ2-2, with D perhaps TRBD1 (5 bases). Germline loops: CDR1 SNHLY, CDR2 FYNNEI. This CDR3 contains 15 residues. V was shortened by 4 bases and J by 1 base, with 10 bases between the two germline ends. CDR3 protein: CASSGQRKNTGELFF. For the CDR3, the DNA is TGTGCCAGCAGTGGACAGCGCAAGAACACCGGGGAGCTGTTTTTT.

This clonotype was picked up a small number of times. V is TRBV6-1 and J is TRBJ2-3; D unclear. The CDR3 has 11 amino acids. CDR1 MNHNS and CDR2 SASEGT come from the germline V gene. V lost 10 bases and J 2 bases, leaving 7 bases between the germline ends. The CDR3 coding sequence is TGTGCCACCCGGAACACAGATACGCAGTATTTT. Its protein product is CATRNTDTQYF.

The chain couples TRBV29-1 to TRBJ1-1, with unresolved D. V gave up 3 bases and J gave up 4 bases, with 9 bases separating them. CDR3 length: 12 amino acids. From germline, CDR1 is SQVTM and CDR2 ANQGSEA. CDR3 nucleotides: TGCAGCGTTGACCCGGGCCCCACTGAAGCTTTCTTT. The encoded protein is CSVDPGPTEAFF.

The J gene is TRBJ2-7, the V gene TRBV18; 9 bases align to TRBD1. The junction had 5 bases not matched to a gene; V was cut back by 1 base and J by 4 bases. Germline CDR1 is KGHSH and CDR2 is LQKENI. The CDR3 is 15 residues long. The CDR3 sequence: CASSPRGTGQYEQYF. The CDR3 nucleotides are TGTGCCAGCTCACCACGAGGGACAGGGCAGTACGAGCAGTACTTC.

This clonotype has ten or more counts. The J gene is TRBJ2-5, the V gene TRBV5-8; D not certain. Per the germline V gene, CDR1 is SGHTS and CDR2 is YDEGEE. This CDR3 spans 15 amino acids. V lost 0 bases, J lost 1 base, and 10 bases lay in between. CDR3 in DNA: TGTGCCAGCAGCTTGGTTTGGCAGTCCCAAGAGACCCAGTACTTC. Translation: CASSLVWQSQETQYF. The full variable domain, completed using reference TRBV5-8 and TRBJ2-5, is EAGVTQSPTHLIKTRGQQATLRCSPISGHTSVYWYQQALGLGLQFLLWYDEGEERNRGNFPPRFSGRQFPNYSSELNVNALELEDSALYLCASSLVWQSQETQYFGPGTRLLVL.

The CDR3 DNA is TGTGCCAGCAGCCCAACGGGACTAGCGGGAAACAATGAGCAGTTCTTC. Its protein is CASSPTGLAGNNEQFF. This rearrangement joins TRBV7-9 to TRBJ2-1; 13 nucleotides agree with TRBD2. J gave up 5 bases and V 5 bases, and 6 bases lay outside the gene matches. Germline V gives CDR1 SEHNR, CDR2 FQNEAQ (reference sequence). CDR3 size: 16 residues.

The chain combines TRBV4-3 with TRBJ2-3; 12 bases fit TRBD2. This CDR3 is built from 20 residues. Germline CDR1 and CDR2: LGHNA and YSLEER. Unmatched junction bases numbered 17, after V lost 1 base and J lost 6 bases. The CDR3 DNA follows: TGCGCCAGCAGCCAAGCTTACACGCCGGGACTAGCGGGTGTGGGGGATACGCAGTATTTT. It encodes CASSQAYTPGLAGVGDTQYF.

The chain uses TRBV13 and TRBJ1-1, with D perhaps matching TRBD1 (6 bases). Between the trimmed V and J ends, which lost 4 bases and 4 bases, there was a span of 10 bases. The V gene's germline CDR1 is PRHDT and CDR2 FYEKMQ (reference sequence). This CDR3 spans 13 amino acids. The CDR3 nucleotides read TGTGCCAGCAGCTCCAGGGGAGGCACTGAAGCTTTCTTT. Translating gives CASSSRGGTEAFF.

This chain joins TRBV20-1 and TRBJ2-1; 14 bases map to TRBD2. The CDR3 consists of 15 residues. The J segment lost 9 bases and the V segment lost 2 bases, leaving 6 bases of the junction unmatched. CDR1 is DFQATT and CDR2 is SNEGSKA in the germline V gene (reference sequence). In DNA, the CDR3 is TGCAGTGCTAGAAAGGGACTAGCGGGAGCTGGTGAGCAGTTCTTC. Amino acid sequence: CSARKGLAGAGEQFF.

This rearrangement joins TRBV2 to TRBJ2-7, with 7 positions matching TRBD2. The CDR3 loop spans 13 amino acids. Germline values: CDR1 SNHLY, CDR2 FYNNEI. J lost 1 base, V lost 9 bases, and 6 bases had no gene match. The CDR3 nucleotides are TGTGCCAGTACTAGCGACGCTTCCTACGAGCAGTACTTC. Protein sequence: CASTSDASYEQYF.

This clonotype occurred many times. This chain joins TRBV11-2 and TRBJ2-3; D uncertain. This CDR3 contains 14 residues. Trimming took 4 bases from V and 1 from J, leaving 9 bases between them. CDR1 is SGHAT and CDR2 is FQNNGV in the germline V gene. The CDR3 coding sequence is TGTGCCAGCAGCTCCCGGGCCGGCACAGATACGCAGTATTTT. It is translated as CASSSRAGTDTQYF.

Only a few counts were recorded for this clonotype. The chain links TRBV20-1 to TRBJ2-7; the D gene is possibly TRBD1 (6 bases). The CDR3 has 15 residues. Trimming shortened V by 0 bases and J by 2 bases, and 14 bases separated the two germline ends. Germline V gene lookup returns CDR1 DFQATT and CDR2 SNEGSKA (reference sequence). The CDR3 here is CSARDFGQGTYEQYF. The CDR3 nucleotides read TGCAGTGCTAGAGATTTCGGGCAGGGGACCTACGAGCAGTACTTC.

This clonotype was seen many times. CDR3 residues: CSARWSGGATEGANVLTF. In DNA, the CDR3 is TGCAGTGCTAGGTGGAGCGGGGGTGCTACGGAAGGGGCCAACGTCCTGACTTTC. J is TRBJ2-6 and V is TRBV20-1, with 8 positions matching TRBD2. J lost 4 bases, V lost 3 bases, and 14 bases had no gene match. Germline V gives CDR1 DFQATT, CDR2 SNEGSKA (reference sequence). CDR3 length: 18 amino acids.

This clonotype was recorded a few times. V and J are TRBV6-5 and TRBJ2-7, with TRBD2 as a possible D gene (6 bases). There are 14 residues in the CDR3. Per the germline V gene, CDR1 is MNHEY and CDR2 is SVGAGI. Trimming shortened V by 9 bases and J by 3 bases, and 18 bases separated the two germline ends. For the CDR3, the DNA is TGTGCCAGTGGGCTGGGGCGGGGCGGCTACGAGCAGTACTTC. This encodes CASGLGRGGYEQYF.

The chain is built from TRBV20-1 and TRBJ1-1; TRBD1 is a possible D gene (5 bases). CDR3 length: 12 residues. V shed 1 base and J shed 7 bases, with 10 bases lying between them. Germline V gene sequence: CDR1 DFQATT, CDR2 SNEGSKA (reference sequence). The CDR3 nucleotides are TGCAGTGCTAGAGTCCCGGGGCATGAAGCTTTCTTT. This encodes CSARVPGHEAFF.

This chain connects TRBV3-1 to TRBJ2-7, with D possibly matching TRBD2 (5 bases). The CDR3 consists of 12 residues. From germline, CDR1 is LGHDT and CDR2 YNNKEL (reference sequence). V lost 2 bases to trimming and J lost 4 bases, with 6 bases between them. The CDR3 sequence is CASSQTGYEQYF. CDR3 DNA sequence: TGTGCCAGCAGCCAAACGGGGTACGAGCAGTACTTC.

The CDR3 region has the DNA TGTGCCAGCTCACCAGGGCGGGGGCAAGAGACCCAGTACTTC. Amino acids: CASSPGRGQETQYF. The chain combines TRBV18 with TRBJ2-5; 7 nucleotides line up with TRBD2. Germline V gene data show CDR1 as KGHSH and CDR2 as LQKENI. J lost 2 bases, V lost 2 bases, and 2 bases had no gene match. This CDR3 spans 14 amino acids.

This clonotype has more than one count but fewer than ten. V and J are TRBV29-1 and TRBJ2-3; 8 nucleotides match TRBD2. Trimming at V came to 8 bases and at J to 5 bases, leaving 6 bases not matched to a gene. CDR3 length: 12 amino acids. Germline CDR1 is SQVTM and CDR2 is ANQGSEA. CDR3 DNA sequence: TGCAGCAGTCGGGGGGGCCAAGATACGCAGTATTTT. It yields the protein CSSRGGQDTQYF.

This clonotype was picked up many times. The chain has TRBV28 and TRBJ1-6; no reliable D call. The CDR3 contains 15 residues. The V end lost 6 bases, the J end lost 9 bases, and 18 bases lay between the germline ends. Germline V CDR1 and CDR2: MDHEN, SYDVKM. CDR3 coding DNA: TGTGCCAGCAGCTACTCTCGAGGGTCCGGTTCACCCCTCCACTTT. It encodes CASSYSRGSGSPLHF.

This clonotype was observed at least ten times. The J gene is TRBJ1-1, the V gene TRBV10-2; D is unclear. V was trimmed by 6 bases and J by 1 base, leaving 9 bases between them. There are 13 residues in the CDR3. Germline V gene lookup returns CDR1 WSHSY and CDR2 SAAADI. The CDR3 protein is CASRPRQNTEAFF. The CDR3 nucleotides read TGCGCCAGCAGACCCAGACAGAACACTGAAGCTTTCTTT.

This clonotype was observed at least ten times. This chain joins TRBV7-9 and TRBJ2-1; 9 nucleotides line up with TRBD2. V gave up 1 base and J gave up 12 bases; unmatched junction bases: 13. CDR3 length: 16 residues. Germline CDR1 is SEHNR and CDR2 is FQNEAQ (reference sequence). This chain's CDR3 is CASSLVAGGPRGVQFF. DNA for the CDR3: TGTGCCAGCAGCTTAGTTGCGGGAGGGCCCCGAGGAGTGCAGTTCTTC. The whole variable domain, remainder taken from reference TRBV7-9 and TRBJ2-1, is DTGVSQNPRHKITKRGQNVTFRCDPISEHNRLYWYRQTLGQGPEFLTYFQNEAQLEKSRLLSDRFSAERPKGSFSTLEIQRTEQGDSAMYLCASSLVAGGPRGVQFFGPGTRLTVL.

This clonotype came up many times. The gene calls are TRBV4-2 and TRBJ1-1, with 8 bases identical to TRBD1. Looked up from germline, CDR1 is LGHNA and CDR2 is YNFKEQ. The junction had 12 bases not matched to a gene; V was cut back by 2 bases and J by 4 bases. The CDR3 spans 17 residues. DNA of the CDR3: TGTGCCAGCAGCCAAATGATACAGGGGGTTAAGGGCACTGAAGCTTTCTTT. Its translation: CASSQMIQGVKGTEAFF.

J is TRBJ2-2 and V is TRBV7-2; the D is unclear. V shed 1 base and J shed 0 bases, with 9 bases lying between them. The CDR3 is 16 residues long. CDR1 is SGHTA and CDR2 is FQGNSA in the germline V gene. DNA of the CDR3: TGTGCCAGCAGCTTAGGCCCACTACCGAACACCGGGGAGCTGTTTTTT. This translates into CASSLGPLPNTGELFF.

DNA for the CDR3: TGCAGTGGGCGAGCGGACGCCAAAAACATTCAGTACTTC. Protein product: CSGRADAKNIQYF. This chain uses TRBV20-1 with TRBJ2-4; TRBD2 might be the D (5 bases). Germline CDR1 and CDR2: DFQATT and SNEGSKA (reference sequence). The CDR3 is 13 residues long. Trimming removed 7 bases at V and 1 base at J, with 11 bases between.

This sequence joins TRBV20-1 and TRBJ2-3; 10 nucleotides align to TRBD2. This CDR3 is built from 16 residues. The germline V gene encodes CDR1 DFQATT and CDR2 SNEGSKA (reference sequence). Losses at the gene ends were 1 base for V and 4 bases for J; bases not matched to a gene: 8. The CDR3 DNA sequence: TGCAGTGCTAGAGGAGGAAGCGGGGGGGCCCCAGATACGCAGTATTTT. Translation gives CSARGGSGGAPDTQYF.